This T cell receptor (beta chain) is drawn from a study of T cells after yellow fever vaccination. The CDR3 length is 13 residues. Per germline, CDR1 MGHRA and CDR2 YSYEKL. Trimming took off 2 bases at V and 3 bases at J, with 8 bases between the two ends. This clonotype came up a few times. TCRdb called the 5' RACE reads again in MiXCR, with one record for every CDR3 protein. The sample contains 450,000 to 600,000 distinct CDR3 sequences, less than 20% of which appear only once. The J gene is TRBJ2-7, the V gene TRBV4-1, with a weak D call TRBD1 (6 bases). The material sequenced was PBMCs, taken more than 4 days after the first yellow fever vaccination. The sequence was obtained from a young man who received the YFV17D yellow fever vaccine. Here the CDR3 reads CASSQKQGYEQYF. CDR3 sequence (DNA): TGCGCCAGCAGCCAAAAACAGGGCTACGAGCAGTACTTC.